This T cell receptor beta chain was sequenced for a study of technical replicates of blood from several donors. Method: immunoSEQ multiplex PCR; TCRdb's copy keeps in-frame clones and lacks some. The table records 51,000 or so clones, approximately 90% of them present only once. V was shortened by 3 bases and J by 3 bases, with 5 bases between the two germline ends. The CDR3 is 12 amino acids. Germline V gene lookup returns CDR1 SQVTM and CDR2 ANQGSEA. The sequence came from a human donor in good health. Some clones in this sample may be carry-over from other donors' samples. Sequencing was carried out using PBMCs. This chain connects TRBV29-1 to TRBJ2-2; D call uncertain. The CDR3 nucleotides are TGCAGCGTTGACGGGTACACCGGGGAGCTGTTTTTT. Translated, it gives CSVDGYTGELFF.